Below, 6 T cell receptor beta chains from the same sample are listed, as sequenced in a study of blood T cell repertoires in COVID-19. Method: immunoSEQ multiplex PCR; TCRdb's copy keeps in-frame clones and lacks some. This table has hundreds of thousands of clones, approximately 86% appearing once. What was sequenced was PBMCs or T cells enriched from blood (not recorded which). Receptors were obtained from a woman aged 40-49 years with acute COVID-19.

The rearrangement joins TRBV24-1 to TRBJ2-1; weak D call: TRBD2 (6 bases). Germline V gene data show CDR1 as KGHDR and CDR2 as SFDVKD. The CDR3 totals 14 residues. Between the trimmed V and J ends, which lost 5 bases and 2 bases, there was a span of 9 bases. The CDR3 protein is CATSGGGTYNEQFF. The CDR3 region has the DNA TGTGCCACCAGTGGGGGCGGGACCTACAATGAGCAGTTCTTC.

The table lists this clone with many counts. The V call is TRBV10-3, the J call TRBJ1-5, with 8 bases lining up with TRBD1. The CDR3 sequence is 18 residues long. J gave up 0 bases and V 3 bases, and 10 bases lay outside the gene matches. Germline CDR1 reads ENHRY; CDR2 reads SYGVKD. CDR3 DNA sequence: TGTGCCATCAGTGACCCCGTCCGGACAGGGTATAGCAATCAGCCCCAGCATTTT. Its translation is CAISDPVRTGYSNQPQHF.

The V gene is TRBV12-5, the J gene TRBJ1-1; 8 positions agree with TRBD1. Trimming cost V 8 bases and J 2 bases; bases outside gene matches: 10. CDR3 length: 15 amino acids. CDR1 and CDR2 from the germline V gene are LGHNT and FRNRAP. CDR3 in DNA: TGTGCTAGTTCCATTGACAGGGGCATTAACACTGAAGCTTTCTTT. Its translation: CASSIDRGINTEAFF.

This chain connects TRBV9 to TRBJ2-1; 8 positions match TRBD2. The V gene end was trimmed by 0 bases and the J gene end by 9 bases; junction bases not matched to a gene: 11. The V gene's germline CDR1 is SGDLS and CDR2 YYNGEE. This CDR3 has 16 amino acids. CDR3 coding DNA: TGTGCCAGCAGCGTAGACGCTAGCGGGTTCGGCGGTGAGCAGTTCTTC. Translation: CASSVDASGFGGEQFF.

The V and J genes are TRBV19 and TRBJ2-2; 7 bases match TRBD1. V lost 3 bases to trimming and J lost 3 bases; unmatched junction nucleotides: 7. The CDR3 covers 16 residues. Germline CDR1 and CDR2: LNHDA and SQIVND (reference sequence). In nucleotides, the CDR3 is TGTGCCAGTAGTATCGGCGGACAGGTGGACACCGGGGAGCTGTTTTTT. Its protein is CASSIGGQVDTGELFF.

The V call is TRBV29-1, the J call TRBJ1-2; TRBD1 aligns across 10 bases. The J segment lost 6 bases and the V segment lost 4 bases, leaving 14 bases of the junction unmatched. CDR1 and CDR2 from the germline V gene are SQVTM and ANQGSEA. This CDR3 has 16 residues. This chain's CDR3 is CSVAGAGTGERDGYTF. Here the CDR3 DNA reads TGCAGCGTTGCCGGGGCGGGGACAGGGGAGCGGGATGGCTACACCTTC.